The 21 T cell receptor beta chains below all came from one sample that was sequenced in a study of shared T cell receptors in the human thymus. Data came from immunoSEQ multiplex PCR; TCRdb stores just in-frame clones and leaves some out. This repertoire shows more than 550,000 clones, around 85% found once; its top ten account for more than 0.008%. This sample was shared with a second study, whose subject was human thymus T cells.

The sequencing sample was made of thymocytes. Source of these receptors: a girl less than two years old with a congenital heart defect.

This clone has only a few counts. The chain uses TRBV15 and TRBJ1-1, with a weak D call TRBD1 (6 bases). Trimming cost V 0 bases and J 8 bases, with 16 bases left between them. Germline assignment: CDR1 LNHNV and CDR2 YYDKDF (reference sequence). The CDR3 consists of 15 residues. CDR3 in amino acids: CATSRDSSRGAEAFF. For the CDR3, the DNA is TGTGCCACCAGCAGAGATTCCTCTCGGGGGGCGGAAGCTTTCTTT.

The CDR3 protein is CASRKRPYGYTF. The CDR3 DNA reads as TGTGCCAGTAGAAAGCGGCCCTATGGCTACACCTTC. The rearrangement joins TRBV19 to TRBJ1-2; D unclear. Deletions cut 6 bases from V and 4 bases from J, with 9 bases between. CDR3 size: 12 residues. Germline V gives CDR1 LNHDA, CDR2 SQIVND (reference sequence).

This clone was seen just once. The rearrangement joins TRBV11-2 to TRBJ1-2; D gene uncertain. Germline V lookup: CDR1 SGHAT, CDR2 FQNNGV. This CDR3 is 16 amino acids long. V lost 2 bases and J 3 bases, leaving 16 bases between the germline ends. CDR3 in amino acids: CASSLSPGGRDYGYTF. For the CDR3, the DNA is TGTGCCAGCAGCTTATCGCCGGGCGGGCGGGACTATGGCTACACCTTC.

V gene TRBV4-1 combines with J gene TRBJ1-1; the match to TRBD1 covers 9 bases. Trimming took 3 bases from V and 4 from J; bases not matched to a gene: 6. The CDR3 covers 15 residues. Per germline, CDR1 MGHRA and CDR2 YSYEKL. The CDR3, as DNA: TGCGCCAGCAGCCATGAACAGGGGGCGGTCACTGAAGCTTTCTTT. It translates to CASSHEQGAVTEAFF.

The rearrangement links TRBV5-6 to TRBJ1-4, with D unresolved. CDR1 is SGHDT and CDR2 is YYEEEE in the germline V gene. CDR3 length: 12 residues. Between the trimmed V and J ends, which lost 2 bases and 8 bases, there was a span of 7 bases. As DNA, the CDR3 is TGTGCCAGCAGCTTTTCCGGGGAAAAACTGTTTTTT. The encoded protein is CASSFSGEKLFF.

This chain uses TRBV9 with TRBJ2-7, with TRBD1 as a possible D gene (6 bases). The V gene lost 3 bases and the J gene lost 2 bases, with 9 bases spanning the gap. The germline gives CDR1 SGDLS, CDR2 YYNGEE. This CDR3 is built from 13 residues. For the CDR3, the DNA is TGTGCCAGCAGCGCTCGGGACACCTACGAGCAGTACTTC. This sequence encodes CASSARDTYEQYF.

The chain has TRBV19 and TRBJ1-2; 9 bases align to TRBD1. The CDR3 is made up of 14 amino acids. Germline V CDR1 and CDR2: LNHDA, SQIVND (reference sequence). The trim removed 2 bases at V and 4 bases at J, leaving 2 bases unmatched. Here the CDR3 DNA reads TGTGCCAGTAGTATACCGGGACAGGGCTATGGCTACACCTTC. Translation: CASSIPGQGYGYTF.

V is TRBV9 and J is TRBJ2-1; 8 positions agree with TRBD2. V gave up 0 bases and J gave up 4 bases; unmatched junction bases: 18. In germline, CDR1 is SGDLS, CDR2 YYNGEE. The CDR3 sequence is 20 residues long. DNA for the CDR3: TGTGCCAGCAGCGTAGTTGGATTAGGGGCGGGGGGCCACACGTACAATGAGCAGTTCTTC. This sequence encodes CASSVVGLGAGGHTYNEQFF.

V usage is TRBV6-1 and J usage is TRBJ2-7; D not resolved. CDR1 and CDR2 (germline): MNHNS, SASEGT. This CDR3 comprises 12 residues. Deletions cut 6 bases from V and 5 bases from J, with 11 bases between. The CDR3 DNA sequence: TGTGCCAGCAGAGCCGACCAGGACGAGCAGTACTTC. It translates to CASRADQDEQYF.

This clone turned up a few times. The genes are TRBV2 and TRBJ2-5; D is possibly TRBD2 (7 bases). The germline gives CDR1 SNHLY, CDR2 FYNNEI. The CDR3 is 15 amino acids. V shed 7 bases and J shed 1 base, with 16 bases lying between them. The DNA for the CDR3 is TGTGCCAGCAAGGACGGGGGGCCTGTCCAAGAGACCCAGTACTTC. This gives the protein CASKDGGPVQETQYF.

This clone turned up a few times. The chain has TRBV30 and TRBJ2-3, with TRBD2 matching 14 bases. This CDR3 is built from 17 residues. Germline CDR1 GTSNPN, CDR2 SVGIG (reference sequence). The J segment lost 1 base and the V segment lost 3 bases, leaving 6 bases of the junction unmatched. The CDR3: CAWRRGTSGGRTDTQYF. In nucleotides, the CDR3 is TGTGCCTGGAGAAGAGGGACTAGCGGGGGCCGCACAGATACGCAGTATTTT.

CDR3 sequence: CASSLGQGASPQHF. The CDR3 DNA reads as TGTGCCAGCAGCTTAGGTCAGGGCGCTTCGCCCCAGCATTTT. The chain combines TRBV7-8 with TRBJ1-5; tentatively, D is TRBD1 (5 bases). V lost 1 base to trimming and J lost 9 bases, with 13 bases between them. This CDR3 is built from 14 residues. Germline assignment: CDR1 SGHVS and CDR2 FQNEAQ.

This rearrangement joins TRBV6-5 to TRBJ2-2, with 8 bases fitting TRBD2. The V segment lost 3 bases and the J segment 9 bases; nucleotides outside the gene matches: 12. The CDR3 totals 16 residues. Germline V CDR1 and CDR2: MNHEY, SVGAGI. The CDR3 DNA reads as TGTGCCAGCAGTTATCGGGGGGGCCGGGAAGTAAGGGAGCTGTTTTTT. It is translated as CASSYRGGREVRELFF.

The CDR3 region is CASFIKGTAGNTIYF. The CDR3 DNA follows: TGTGCCAGCTTTATTAAGGGGACAGCAGGAAACACCATATATTTT. V gene TRBV7-9 combines with J gene TRBJ1-3; 7 bases match TRBD1. V lost 8 bases, J lost 4 bases, and 11 bases stayed unmatched. CDR3 length: 15 amino acids. Per germline, CDR1 SEHNR and CDR2 FQNEAQ (reference sequence).

The chain employs TRBV28 and TRBJ2-4, with a tentative D call TRBD2 (5 bases). V was trimmed by 6 bases and J by 3 bases, leaving 18 bases between them. The CDR3 spans 16 residues. CDR1 and CDR2 from the germline V gene are MDHEN and SYDVKM. CDR3 sequence (DNA): TGTGCCAGCAGACCCCAAGGAGGTTGGGTCAAAAACATTCAGTACTTC. Translating gives CASRPQGGWVKNIQYF.

The chain couples TRBV10-2 to TRBJ2-2; 15 nucleotides agree with TRBD2. The junction had 9 bases not matched to a gene; V was cut back by 6 bases and J by 16 bases. The CDR3 length is 14 residues. The germline V gene encodes CDR1 WSHSY and CDR2 SAAADI. CDR3 sequence (DNA): TGCGCCAGCAGGGAAGGACTAGCGGGGGGGTCAGAGTTTTTT. Translated: CASREGLAGGSEFF.

The V and J genes are TRBV27 and TRBJ1-6; tentatively, D is TRBD1 (5 bases). The length of the CDR3 is 16 residues. The V end was cut by 1 base, the J end by 7 bases, with 14 bases between. Germline V gene lookup returns CDR1 MNHEY and CDR2 SMNVEV (reference sequence). This CDR3 reads CASSLCRAYSNSPLHF. DNA of the CDR3: TGTGCCAGCAGTTTATGCAGGGCTTATTCCAATTCACCCCTCCACTTT.

V is TRBV28 and J is TRBJ1-2, with 8 nucleotides matching TRBD1. The CDR3 loop spans 16 amino acids. Germline CDR1 is MDHEN and CDR2 is SYDVKM. V shed 2 bases and J 6 bases; nucleotides not matched to a gene: 11. The CDR3: CASSLRDRTRPDGYTF. The CDR3 DNA follows: TGTGCCAGCAGTTTACGGGACAGGACTCGCCCTGATGGCTACACCTTC.

The chain links TRBV5-4 to TRBJ1-1; weak D call: TRBD1 (6 bases). Germline V gives CDR1 SGHNT, CDR2 YYREEE (reference sequence). CDR3 length equals 16 residues. The germline V and J ends were trimmed by 3 bases and 1 base, with 16 bases remaining between them. CDR3 loop: CASSWGPGQQNTEAFF. The DNA of the CDR3 is TGTGCCAGCAGCTGGGGGCCGGGACAACAGAACACTGAAGCTTTCTTT.

This clone was seen once. The chain links TRBV4-3 to TRBJ2-3; a possible D gene is TRBD2 (5 bases). Germline lookup yields CDR1 LGHNA and CDR2 YSLEER. The CDR3 spans 15 residues. Trimming shortened V by 2 bases and J by 7 bases, and 16 bases separated the two germline ends. In DNA form, the CDR3 reads TGCGCCAGCAGCCAACAGTTCGAGGGTCCGCATACGCAGTATTTT. Translation: CASSQQFEGPHTQYF.

The rearrangement links TRBV7-4 to TRBJ2-5; TRBD2 matches at 14 bases. Germline CDR1 and CDR2: SGHVT and SQSDAQ. The junction had 18 bases not matched to a gene; V was cut back by 1 base and J by 2 bases. This CDR3 has 22 amino acids. The CDR3 DNA follows: TGTGCCAGCAGCTTAGAGGGACTTTCCGGGACTAGCGGGGGCAAAAAACAAGAGACCCAGTACTTC. Protein product: CASSLEGLSGTSGGKKQETQYF. The whole variable domain, filled in from reference TRBV7-4 and TRBJ2-5, reads GAGVSQSPRYKVAKRGRDVALRCDSISGHVTLYWYRQTLGQGSEVLTYSQSDAQRDKSGRPSGRFSAERPERSVSTLKIQRTEQGDSAVYLCASSLEGLSGTSGGKKQETQYFGPGTRLLVL.